This TCR beta chain emerged from a study of technical replicates of blood from several donors. Assay used: immunoSEQ multiplex PCR; TCRdb lists only in-frame clones, some missing. Here the sample spans 60,000 to 75,000 clones, around 87% being singletons. The count of this clone is one. The sample taken for sequencing was PBMCs. The receptor comes from a human donor in good health. Some clones in this sample may be carry-over from other donors' samples.

CDR3 loop: CASSPTYTNEKLFF. For the CDR3, the DNA is TGTGCCAGCAGCCCAACTTATACTAATGAAAAACTGTTTTTT. The chain combines TRBV27 with TRBJ1-4; no clear D. CDR1 MNHEY and CDR2 SMNVEV come from the germline V gene (reference sequence). The germline V and J ends were trimmed by 6 bases and 2 bases, with 10 bases remaining between them. This CDR3 region has 14 residues.